This T cell receptor beta chain was sequenced for a study of PD-L1 blockade in urothelial cancer. Study background: Bladder-origin urothelial cancer in males described about 85% of the roughly 29 patients. At 3 weeks after treatment start (second dose) and again at 6 weeks, blood was analyzed.

Profiled with immunoSEQ multiplex PCR; TCRdb holds only in-frame clones, not every one. Seen here are approximately 100,000 clones, about 90% observed once, and the top ten hold 0.75% to 0.95%. In germline, CDR1 is GTSNPN, CDR2 SVGIG (reference sequence). Trimming stripped 3 bases from V and 1 base from J, with 9 bases between. The CDR3 runs to 13 residues. This clonotype originated in a woman aged 80 or over with urothelial cancer. This material consisted of PBMCs, taken around atezolizumab (anti-PD-L1) treatment. The chain combines TRBV30 with TRBJ2-5; TRBD2 might be the D (6 bases). The CDR3 nucleotides read TGTGCCTGGAGCGGGAGCCTCCAAGAGACCCAGTACTTC. Translation gives CAWSGSLQETQYF.